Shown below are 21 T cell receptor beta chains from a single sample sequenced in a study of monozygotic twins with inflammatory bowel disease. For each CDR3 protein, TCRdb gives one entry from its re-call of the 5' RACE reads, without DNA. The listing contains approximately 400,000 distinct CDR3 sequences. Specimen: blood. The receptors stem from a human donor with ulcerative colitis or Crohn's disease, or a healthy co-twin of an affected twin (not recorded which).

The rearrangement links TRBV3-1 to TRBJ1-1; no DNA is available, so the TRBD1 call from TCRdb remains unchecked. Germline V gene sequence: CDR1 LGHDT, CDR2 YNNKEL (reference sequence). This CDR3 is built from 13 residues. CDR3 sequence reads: CASSQSSGQEAFF.

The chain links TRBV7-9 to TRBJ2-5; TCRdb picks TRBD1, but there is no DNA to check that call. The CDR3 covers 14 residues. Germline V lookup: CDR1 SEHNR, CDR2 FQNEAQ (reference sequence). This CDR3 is CASSTRQGGETQYF.

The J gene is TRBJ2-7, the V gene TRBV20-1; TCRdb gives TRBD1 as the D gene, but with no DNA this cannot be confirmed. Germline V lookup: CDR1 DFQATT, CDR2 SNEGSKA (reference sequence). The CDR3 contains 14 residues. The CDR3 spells CSALRTGRFGEQYF.

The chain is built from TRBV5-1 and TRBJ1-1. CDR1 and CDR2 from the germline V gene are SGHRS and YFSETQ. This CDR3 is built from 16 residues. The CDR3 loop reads CASSLDSPNMNTEAFF.

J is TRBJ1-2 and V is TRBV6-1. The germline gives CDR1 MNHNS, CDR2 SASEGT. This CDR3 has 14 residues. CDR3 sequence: CASSSREVNYGYTF.

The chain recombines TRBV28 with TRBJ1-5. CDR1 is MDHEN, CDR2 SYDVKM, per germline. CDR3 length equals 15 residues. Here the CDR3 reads CASSFLRWFNQPQHF. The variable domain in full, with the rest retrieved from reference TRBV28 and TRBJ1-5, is DVKVTQSSRYLVKRTGEKVFLECVQDMDHENMFWYRQDPGLGLRLIYFSYDVKMKEKGDIPEGYSVSREKKERFSLILESASTNQTSMYLCASSFLRWFNQPQHFGDGTRLSIL.

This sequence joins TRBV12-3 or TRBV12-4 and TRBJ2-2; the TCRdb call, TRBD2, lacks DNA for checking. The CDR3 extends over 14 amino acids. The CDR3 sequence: CASRGLANTGELFF.

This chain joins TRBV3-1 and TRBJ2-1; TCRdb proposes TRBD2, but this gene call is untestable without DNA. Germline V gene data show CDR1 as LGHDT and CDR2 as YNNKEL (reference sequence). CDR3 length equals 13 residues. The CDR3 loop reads CASSLRAENEQFF.

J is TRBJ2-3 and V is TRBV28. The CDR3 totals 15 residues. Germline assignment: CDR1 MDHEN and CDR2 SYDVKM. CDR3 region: CASSRLGTSTDTQYF.

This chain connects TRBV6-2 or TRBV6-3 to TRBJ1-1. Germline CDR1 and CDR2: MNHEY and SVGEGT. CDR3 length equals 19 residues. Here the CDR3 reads CASSYLPKSVTPMNTEAFF.

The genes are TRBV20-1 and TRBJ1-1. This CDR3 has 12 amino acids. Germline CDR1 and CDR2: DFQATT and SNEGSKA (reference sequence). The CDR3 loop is CSASRPNTEAFF.

The CDR3 loop reads CSARASGSRWGTDTQYF. The rearrangement joins TRBV20-1 to TRBJ2-3; TCRdb indicates TRBD2, and absent DNA this call remains unverified. The V gene's germline CDR1 is DFQATT and CDR2 SNEGSKA (reference sequence). This CDR3 contains 17 residues.

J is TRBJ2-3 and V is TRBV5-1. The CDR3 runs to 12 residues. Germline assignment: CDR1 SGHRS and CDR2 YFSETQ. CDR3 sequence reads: CASRKTTDTQYF. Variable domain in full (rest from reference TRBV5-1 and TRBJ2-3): KAGVTQTPRYLIKTRGQQVTLSCSPISGHRSVSWYQQTPGQGLQFLFEYFSETQRNKGNFPGRFSGRQFSNSRSEMNVSTLELGDSALYLCASRKTTDTQYFGPGTRLTVL.

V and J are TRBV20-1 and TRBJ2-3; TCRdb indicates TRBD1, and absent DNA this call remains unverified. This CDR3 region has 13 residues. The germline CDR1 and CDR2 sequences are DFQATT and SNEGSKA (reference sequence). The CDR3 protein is CRLGGGGTDTQYF.

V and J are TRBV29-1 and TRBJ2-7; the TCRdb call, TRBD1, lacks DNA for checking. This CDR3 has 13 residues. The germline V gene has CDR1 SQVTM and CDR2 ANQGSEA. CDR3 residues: CSVETGGSHEQYF.

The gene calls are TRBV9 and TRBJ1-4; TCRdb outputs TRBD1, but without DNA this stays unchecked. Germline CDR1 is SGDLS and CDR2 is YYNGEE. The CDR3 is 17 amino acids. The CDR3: CASSVAAGQGSNEKLFF. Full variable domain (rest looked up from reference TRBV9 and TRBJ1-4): DSGVTQTPKHLITATGQRVTLRCSPRSGDLSVYWYQQSLDQGLQFLIQYYNGEERAKGNILERFSAQQFPDLHSELNLSSLELGDSALYFCASSVAAGQGSNEKLFFGSGTQLSVL.

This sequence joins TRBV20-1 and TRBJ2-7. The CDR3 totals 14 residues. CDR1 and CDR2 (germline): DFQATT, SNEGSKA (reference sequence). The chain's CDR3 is CSARDRRGLLEQYF.

The CDR3 here is CASAVLGTNTEAFF. This chain joins TRBV19 and TRBJ1-1. CDR3 size: 14 residues. CDR1 and CDR2 from the germline V gene are LNHDA and SQIVND (reference sequence). Complete variable domain (other parts from reference TRBV19 and TRBJ1-1): DGGITQSPKYLFRKEGQNVTLSCEQNLNHDAMYWYRQDPGQGLRLIYYSQIVNDFQKGDIAEGYSVSREKKESFPLTVTSAQKNPTAFYLCASAVLGTNTEAFFGQGTRLTVV.

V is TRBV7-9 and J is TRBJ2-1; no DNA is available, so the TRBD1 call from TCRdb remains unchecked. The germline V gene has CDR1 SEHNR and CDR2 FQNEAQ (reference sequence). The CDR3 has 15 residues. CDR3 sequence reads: CASSLVWGSHNEQFF.

This CDR3 is CATSGTRDRSTDTQYF. The gene calls are TRBV15 and TRBJ2-3; TCRdb outputs TRBD1, but without DNA this stays unchecked. The germline CDR1 and CDR2 sequences are LNHNV and YYDKDF (reference sequence). The length of the CDR3 is 16 residues.

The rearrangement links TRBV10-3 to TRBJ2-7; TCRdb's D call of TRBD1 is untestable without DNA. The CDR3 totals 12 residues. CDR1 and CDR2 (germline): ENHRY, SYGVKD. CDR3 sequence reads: CAISRDSYEQYF.